The 12 T cell receptor beta chains reported below all come from one sample, sequenced in a study of T cells after yellow fever vaccination. TCRdb re-analysed the 5' RACE reads in MiXCR, keeping a single row per CDR3 protein. The sample lists 450,000 to 600,000 distinct CDR3 sequences; around a sixth were seen once. The sample consisted of PBMCs, taken about 5 days after the first yellow fever vaccination. The receptor source for this set is a man between 18 and 35 years old who received the YFV17D yellow fever vaccine.

The V gene is TRBV5-1, the J gene TRBJ2-2; possible D gene TRBD1, 6 bases. The germline V gene encodes CDR1 SGHRS and CDR2 YFSETQ. This CDR3 has 15 amino acids. Trimming stripped 0 bases from V and 4 bases from J, with 10 bases between. The CDR3 DNA reads TGCGCCAGCAGCTTGGCGCAGGGGAGCACCGGGGAGCTGTTTTTT. Translated: CASSLAQGSTGELFF.

The gene calls are TRBV9 and TRBJ2-3; D perhaps matches TRBD2 (6 bases). CDR3 length equals 14 residues. Looked up from germline, CDR1 is SGDLS and CDR2 is YYNGEE. Deletions cut 0 bases from V and 2 bases from J, with 7 bases between. The CDR3 region is CASSVGGDTDTQYF. As DNA, the CDR3 is TGTGCCAGCAGCGTAGGCGGGGACACAGATACGCAGTATTTT.

This clonotype was seen at least ten times. The gene calls are TRBV7-9 and TRBJ2-3; weak D call: TRBD1 (6 bases). The CDR3 loop spans 15 amino acids. The germline V gene encodes CDR1 SEHNR and CDR2 FQNEAQ (reference sequence). V gave up 6 bases and J gave up 0 bases, with 13 bases separating them. The CDR3 DNA reads TGTGCCAGCAGGGCCGGGACACCAAGCACAGATACGCAGTATTTT. This encodes CASRAGTPSTDTQYF. Variable domain in full (rest from reference TRBV7-9 and TRBJ2-3): DTGVSQNPRHKITKRGQNVTFRCDPISEHNRLYWYRQTLGQGPEFLTYFQNEAQLEKSRLLSDRFSAERPKGSFSTLEIQRTEQGDSAMYLCASRAGTPSTDTQYFGPGTRLTVL.

The J gene is TRBJ2-3, the V gene TRBV28, with 8 bases that match TRBD2. CDR1 and CDR2 (germline): MDHEN, SYDVKM. J was trimmed by 1 base and V by 6 bases; bases with no gene match: 6. This CDR3 is built from 15 residues. CDR3 residues: CASRHILAGTDTQYF. For the CDR3, the DNA is TGTGCCAGCAGACATATACTAGCGGGCACAGATACGCAGTATTTT.

The chain uses TRBV20-1 and TRBJ2-5; 13 bases are a match to TRBD2. Germline CDR1 and CDR2: DFQATT and SNEGSKA (reference sequence). The CDR3 spans 16 residues. Trimming took 1 base from V and 5 from J; bases not matched to a gene: 7. In DNA, the CDR3 is TGCAGTGCTAGAGGACTAGCGGGGGGCCTTCAGGAGACCCAGTACTTC. Its protein product is CSARGLAGGLQETQYF.

This clonotype was observed once. The CDR3 DNA follows: TGTGCCAGCAGCGTTGACGGGGGAGATTACTCTGGGGCCAACGTCCTGACTTTC. Translated: CASSVDGGDYSGANVLTF. The chain has TRBV9 and TRBJ2-6; tentative D call: TRBD2 (6 bases). Germline CDR1 reads SGDLS; CDR2 reads YYNGEE. The CDR3 loop spans 18 amino acids. The germline V and J ends were trimmed by 2 bases and 0 bases, with 15 bases remaining between them. Complete variable domain (other parts from reference TRBV9 and TRBJ2-6): DSGVTQTPKHLITATGQRVTLRCSPRSGDLSVYWYQQSLDQGLQFLIQYYNGEERAKGNILERFSAQQFPDLHSELNLSSLELGDSALYFCASSVDGGDYSGANVLTFGAGSRLTVL.

This clonotype has more than one count but fewer than ten. This chain links TRBV20-1 with TRBJ1-2; the match to TRBD1 covers 12 bases. The CDR3 sequence is 14 residues long. CDR1 is DFQATT, CDR2 SNEGSKA, per germline (reference sequence). J was trimmed by 8 bases and V by 6 bases; bases with no gene match: 10. CDR3 sequence: CSARTGTGGLGYTF. DNA for the CDR3: TGCAGTGCGAGGACCGGGACAGGGGGCTTGGGCTACACCTTC.

This chain links TRBV19 with TRBJ1-1; D not certain. The germline gives CDR1 LNHDA, CDR2 SQIVND (reference sequence). This CDR3 comprises 14 residues. The ends were cut back, 1 base at V and 1 base at J, with 7 bases in the middle. This CDR3 reads CASSIGLPNTEAFF. CDR3 DNA sequence: TGTGCCAGTAGTATAGGCCTCCCGAACACTGAAGCTTTCTTT.

The chain links TRBV19 to TRBJ1-5; 12 bases align to TRBD1. CDR3 length equals 14 residues. Germline loops: CDR1 LNHDA, CDR2 SQIVND (reference sequence). Trimming cost V 8 bases and J 7 bases; bases outside gene matches: 6. CDR3 in DNA: TGTGCCAGTGCCGGGACAGGGGGCCGACAGCCCCAGCATTTT. Its protein product is CASAGTGGRQPQHF. The full variable domain, with the rest looked up from reference TRBV19 and TRBJ1-5, is DGGITQSPKYLFRKEGQNVTLSCEQNLNHDAMYWYRQDPGQGLRLIYYSQIVNDFQKGDIAEGYSVSREKKESFPLTVTSAQKNPTAFYLCASAGTGGRQPQHFGDGTRLSIL.

This chain uses TRBV12-3 or TRBV12-4 with TRBJ1-1; D is unresolved. The length of the CDR3 is 13 residues. V shed 7 bases and J shed 8 bases, with 17 bases lying between them. The CDR3 sequence: CASNFRPYSEAFF. The CDR3 DNA sequence: TGTGCCAGCAACTTTAGACCGTATAGCGAAGCTTTCTTT.

This clonotype was counted between two and nine times. This chain links TRBV12-3 or TRBV12-4 with TRBJ2-2; 7 bases line up with TRBD2. The CDR3 has 15 amino acids. V shed 3 bases and J 5 bases; nucleotides not matched to a gene: 6. CDR3 in amino acids: CASSFVQRGTGELFF. Written as DNA, the CDR3 is TGTGCCAGCAGTTTCGTCCAGCGGGGTACCGGGGAGCTGTTTTTT.

This clonotype came up a few times. The gene calls are TRBV5-1 and TRBJ2-5, with 7 bases that match TRBD1. This CDR3 comprises 14 residues. J was trimmed by 4 bases and V by 7 bases; bases with no gene match: 10. Germline V gene lookup returns CDR1 SGHRS and CDR2 YFSETQ. In DNA form, the CDR3 reads TGCGCCAGCCCGCATGACAGGGAACCAGAGACCCAGTACTTC. Protein: CASPHDREPETQYF.